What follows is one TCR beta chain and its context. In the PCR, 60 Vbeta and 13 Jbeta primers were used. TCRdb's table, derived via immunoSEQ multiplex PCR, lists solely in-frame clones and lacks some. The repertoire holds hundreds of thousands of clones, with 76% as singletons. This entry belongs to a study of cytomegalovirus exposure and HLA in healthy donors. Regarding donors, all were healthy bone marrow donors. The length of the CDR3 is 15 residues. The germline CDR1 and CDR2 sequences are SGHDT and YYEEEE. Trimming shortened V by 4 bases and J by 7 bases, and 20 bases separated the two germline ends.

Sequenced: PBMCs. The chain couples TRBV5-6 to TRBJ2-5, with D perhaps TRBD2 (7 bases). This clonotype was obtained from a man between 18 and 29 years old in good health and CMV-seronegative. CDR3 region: CASSPGYGGGRTQYF. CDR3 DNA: TGTGCCAGCAGCCCCGGGTATGGGGGCGGGAGGACCCAGTACTTC.